Below, 28 T cell receptor beta chains from the same sample are listed, as sequenced in a study of cytomegalovirus exposure and HLA in healthy donors. The PCR had 60 Vbeta and 13 Jbeta primers. Here immunoSEQ multiplex PCR was the method, and the copy in TCRdb shows in-frame clones only, minus some. The sample comprises fewer than 140,000 clones, 70% to 80% of which are singletons, and approximately 0.74% rests with the top ten. What was sequenced was PBMCs. These receptors were obtained from a boy between 10 and 17 years old in good health and CMV-seronegative.

The chain joins TRBV5-1 to TRBJ2-2; D possibly corresponds to TRBD1 (6 bases). The V end was cut by 3 bases, the J end by 6 bases, with 15 bases between. Germline loops: CDR1 SGHRS, CDR2 YFSETQ. The CDR3 length is 15 residues. The CDR3: CASSWGTGLAGELFF. The DNA of the CDR3 is TGCGCCAGCAGCTGGGGAACAGGGTTGGCCGGGGAGCTGTTTTTT.

The chain has TRBV6-1 and TRBJ1-2; 7 nucleotides line up with TRBD1. CDR1 is MNHNS, CDR2 SASEGT, per germline. The V segment lost 7 bases and the J segment 4 bases; nucleotides outside the gene matches: 6. This CDR3 has 13 amino acids. The chain's CDR3 is CASTEGGRYGYTF. The CDR3 DNA is TGTGCCAGCACAGAAGGGGGCCGCTATGGCTACACCTTC.

Details on this clone: The junction shows a germline mismatch at one end, possibly a read error. This chain joins TRBV7-7 and TRBJ2-7; the match to TRBD2 covers 9 bases. From germline, CDR1 is SSHAT and CDR2 FNYEAQ (reference sequence). This CDR3 is built from 15 residues. The CDR3 DNA reads as TGTGCTAGCAGTCCACTCGCGGGAGGGGGCCTCGAGCAGTACTTC. Amino acid sequence: CASSPLAGGGLEQYF.

The V gene is TRBV11-2, the J gene TRBJ1-1; perhaps TRBD1 as D (6 bases). Germline-derived CDR1 and CDR2 are SGHAT and FQNNGV. There are 15 residues in the CDR3. V gave up 6 bases and J gave up 4 bases, with 18 bases separating them. The CDR3, as DNA: TGTGCCAGCAGTGGGGCAGGGGCTCGAAGCACTGAAGCTTTCTTT. Encoded protein: CASSGAGARSTEAFF.

The rearrangement uses TRBV28 and TRBJ2-1, with 7 bases aligning to TRBD1. The CDR3 sequence is 15 residues long. After removal of 2 bases from V and 2 bases from J, the junction contained 3 bases not matched to a gene. Germline V lookup: CDR1 MDHEN, CDR2 SYDVKM. CDR3 sequence reads: CASSLMDRTYNEQFF. The CDR3 DNA is TGTGCCAGCAGTTTAATGGACAGGACCTACAATGAGCAGTTCTTC.

The CDR3 DNA is TGCGCCAGCAGCTTAGGAGAGTATCAGCCCCAGCATTTT. It yields the protein CASSLGEYQPQHF. V usage is TRBV5-1 and J usage is TRBJ1-5; D is unclear. The V and J ends lost 2 bases and 5 bases respectively, with 8 bases between them. The CDR3 length is 13 residues. The germline CDR1 and CDR2 sequences are SGHRS and YFSETQ.

Comment on this clone: An end of the junction differs from the germline gene, which may be a read error. The sample has other DNA sequences that encode this CDR3 too. The chain has TRBV6-1 and TRBJ2-3; tentatively, D is TRBD2 (6 bases). From germline, CDR1 is MNHNS and CDR2 SASEGT. The CDR3 has 13 amino acids. The CDR3 spells CASSVLAADTQYF. Here the CDR3 DNA reads TGTGCCAGCAGTGTACTAGCAGCAGATACACAGTATTTT.

V is TRBV5-1 and J is TRBJ2-7; TRBD1 is a possible D gene (6 bases). CDR1 and CDR2 (germline): SGHRS, YFSETQ. The germline V and J ends were trimmed by 4 bases and 2 bases, with 10 bases remaining between them. This CDR3 contains 13 residues. CDR3 bases: TGCGCCAGCAGCCGAGGACAGACCTACGAGCAGTACTTC. Its protein product is CASSRGQTYEQYF.

The chain employs TRBV5-8 and TRBJ2-5; 13 bases map to TRBD2. Looked up from germline, CDR1 is SGHTS and CDR2 is YDEGEE. V gave up 4 bases and J gave up 3 bases; unmatched junction bases: 3. The CDR3 totals 15 residues. DNA of the CDR3: TGTGCCAGCAGCAGCGGACTAGCGGGAGAAGAGACCCAGTACTTC. Protein product: CASSSGLAGEETQYF. Full variable domain (missing parts from reference TRBV5-8 and TRBJ2-5): EAGVTQSPTHLIKTRGQQATLRCSPISGHTSVYWYQQALGLGLQFLLWYDEGEERNRGNFPPRFSGRQFPNYSSELNVNALELEDSALYLCASSSGLAGEETQYFGPGTRLLVL.

This clone has a handful of counts. The chain couples TRBV12-5 to TRBJ2-5, with 7 nucleotides matching TRBD2. The CDR3 loop spans 15 amino acids. With 1 base clipped from V and 5 bases from J, the junction kept 7 bases outside the gene matches. Germline-derived CDR1 and CDR2 are LGHNT and FRNRAP. This CDR3 reads CASGLDGLGRETQYF. The CDR3 DNA reads TGTGCTAGTGGTTTGGATGGACTAGGGAGGGAGACCCAGTACTTC.

J is TRBJ2-5 and V is TRBV5-1; D possibly corresponds to TRBD1 (6 bases). V was trimmed by 4 bases and J by 2 bases, leaving 12 bases between them. CDR3 length equals 14 residues. Germline V gives CDR1 SGHRS, CDR2 YFSETQ. In DNA, the CDR3 is TGCGCCAGCAGCCCCCCGGACAGACAAGAGACCCAGTACTTC. Its translation: CASSPPDRQETQYF.

V is TRBV2 and J is TRBJ1-1; perhaps TRBD1 as D (5 bases). Germline-derived CDR1 and CDR2 are SNHLY and FYNNEI. CDR3 length equals 10 residues. V lost 6 bases to trimming and J lost 11 bases, with 10 bases between them. This chain's CDR3 is CASRGGWAFF. CDR3 DNA: TGTGCCAGCAGGGGGGGTTGGGCTTTCTTT.

The V and J genes are TRBV5-1 and TRBJ2-2; 14 bases agree with TRBD2. Germline V gene sequence: CDR1 SGHRS, CDR2 YFSETQ. The CDR3 has 16 residues. With V trimmed by 1 base and J by 7 bases, 3 bases remained unmatched. CDR3 protein: CASSLTGTSGSGELFF. In DNA, the CDR3 is TGCGCCAGCAGCTTGACCGGGACTAGCGGGAGCGGGGAGCTGTTTTTT.

This clone was picked up a small number of times. This chain joins TRBV10-3 and TRBJ2-7, with 8 bases fitting TRBD2. V shed 6 bases and J 0 bases; nucleotides not matched to a gene: 16. Germline V lookup: CDR1 ENHRY, CDR2 SYGVKD. CDR3 length: 18 residues. In nucleotides, the CDR3 is TGTGCCATCAGCGGGGGGGCCAAACTAGCGGAGAGCTCCTACGAGCAGTACTTC. This sequence encodes CAISGGAKLAESSYEQYF.

The chain carries TRBV9 and TRBJ1-5, with a tentative D call TRBD1 (6 bases). The germline V gene encodes CDR1 SGDLS and CDR2 YYNGEE. The CDR3 sequence is 17 residues long. Trimming took off 0 bases at V and 3 bases at J, with 16 bases between the two ends. The DNA of the CDR3 is TGTGCCAGCAGCGTAGCTACTAGGGGACACCACAATCAGCCCCAGCATTTT. Its translation: CASSVATRGHHNQPQHF. Full variable domain (rest looked up from reference TRBV9 and TRBJ1-5): DSGVTQTPKHLITATGQRVTLRCSPRSGDLSVYWYQQSLDQGLQFLIQYYNGEERAKGNILERFSAQQFPDLHSELNLSSLELGDSALYFCASSVATRGHHNQPQHFGDGTRLSIL.

V is TRBV25-1 and J is TRBJ1-4; 7 nucleotides agree with TRBD1. Trimming at V came to 5 bases and at J to 5 bases, leaving 8 bases not matched to a gene. Per the germline V gene, CDR1 is MGHDK and CDR2 is SYGVNS. The CDR3 extends over 15 amino acids. CDR3 region: CASSIWDSGNEKLFF. The DNA of the CDR3 is TGTGCCAGCAGTATCTGGGACAGCGGGAATGAAAAACTGTTTTTT. The full variable domain, rest sourced from reference TRBV25-1 and TRBJ1-4, is EADIYQTPRYLVIGTGKKITLECSQTMGHDKMYWYQQDPGMELHLIHYSYGVNSTEKGDLSSESTVSRIRTEHFPLTLESARPSHTSQYLCASSIWDSGNEKLFFGSGTQLSVL.

In nucleotides, the CDR3 is TGTGCCAGCAGCTTAGATGCGGTAGGGGTACAAGAGACCCAGTACTTC. Its protein product is CASSLDAVGVQETQYF. The V call is TRBV11-3, the J call TRBJ2-5; TRBD1 is a possible D gene (5 bases). Trimming removed 0 bases from V and 2 bases from J, with 13 bases in between. Germline CDR1 reads SGHNT; CDR2 reads YENEEA. This CDR3 region has 16 residues.

The gene calls are TRBV30 and TRBJ2-3, with D possibly being TRBD2 (6 bases). Trimming shortened V by 4 bases and J by 0 bases, and 14 bases separated the two germline ends. Germline V gene lookup returns CDR1 GTSNPN and CDR2 SVGIG (reference sequence). The CDR3 extends over 15 amino acids. This CDR3 is CAWTLGGTSTDTQYF. CDR3 nucleotide sequence: TGTGCCTGGACTCTGGGCGGGACTAGCACAGATACGCAGTATTTT. Using reference TRBV30 and TRBJ2-3 for the parts outside the CDR3, the full variable domain is SQTIHQWPATLVQPVGSPLSLECTVEGTSNPNLYWYRQAAGRGLQLLFYSVGIGQISSEVPQNLSASRPQDRQFILSSKKLLLSDSGFYLCAWTLGGTSTDTQYFGPGTRLTVL.

J is TRBJ2-7 and V is TRBV7-9; D gene uncertain. Germline loops: CDR1 SEHNR, CDR2 FQNEAQ (reference sequence). This CDR3 region has 13 residues. V lost 5 bases to trimming and J lost 2 bases, with 10 bases between them. The CDR3 DNA follows: TGTGCCAGCAGCCCCCTTGTTACCTACGAGCAGTACTTC. Translated, it gives CASSPLVTYEQYF. Together with reference TRBV7-9 and TRBJ2-7, the CDR3 gives the full variable domain: DTGVSQNPRHKITKRGQNVTFRCDPISEHNRLYWYRQTLGQGPEFLTYFQNEAQLEKSRLLSDRFSAERPKGSFSTLEIQRTEQGDSAMYLCASSPLVTYEQYFGPGTRLTVT.

The V gene is TRBV30, the J gene TRBJ1-2, with a possible D match to TRBD1 (5 bases). V was pared by 1 base and J by 4 bases, with 13 bases between. Germline V CDR1 and CDR2: GTSNPN, SVGIG (reference sequence). The CDR3 runs 14 residues. CDR3 in amino acids: CAWSEGRRGYGYTF. CDR3 coding DNA: TGTGCCTGGAGTGAGGGGAGGAGAGGCTATGGCTACACCTTC.

This clone was detected only once. The chain employs TRBV4-1 and TRBJ2-1; 8 bases line up with TRBD2. The CDR3 sequence is 17 residues long. Trimming removed 1 base from V and 6 bases from J; junction bases left unmatched: 11. Germline V lookup: CDR1 MGHRA, CDR2 YSYEKL. The CDR3 reads CASSQVMRGLAGNEQFF. The CDR3 DNA reads TGCGCCAGCAGCCAAGTAATGCGCGGGCTAGCGGGCAATGAGCAGTTCTTC.

This clone was seen a single time. The CDR3 DNA reads TGCAGCGTTCGGACTAGCGGGGGATTCTACGAGCAGTACTTC. This translates into CSVRTSGGFYEQYF. V gene TRBV29-1 combines with J gene TRBJ2-7; 13 bases match TRBD2. Trimming took 5 bases from V and 3 from J; bases not matched to a gene: 4. Germline V CDR1 and CDR2: SQVTM, ANQGSEA. CDR3 length: 14 amino acids.

The chain links TRBV28 to TRBJ1-1; 11 nucleotides match TRBD1. Germline V gene data show CDR1 as MDHEN and CDR2 as SYDVKM. The CDR3 has 14 residues. V dropped 6 bases and J dropped 5; count of bases not matched to a gene: 5. The CDR3 DNA reads TGTGCCAGCAGAGGGACAGGGGGTGAAACTGAAGCTTTCTTT. Protein: CASRGTGGETEAFF.

The CDR3 coding sequence is TGTGCCAGCAGCCTCGGGACTAGCGGATACAATGAGCAGTTCTTC. Translating it yields CASSLGTSGYNEQFF. The V gene is TRBV5-8, the J gene TRBJ2-1; 11 bases map to TRBD2. The trim removed 4 bases at V and 4 bases at J, leaving 4 bases unmatched. Germline V gives CDR1 SGHTS, CDR2 YDEGEE. This CDR3 is built from 15 residues. The full variable domain, rest sourced from reference TRBV5-8 and TRBJ2-1, is EAGVTQSPTHLIKTRGQQATLRCSPISGHTSVYWYQQALGLGLQFLLWYDEGEERNRGNFPPRFSGRQFPNYSSELNVNALELEDSALYLCASSLGTSGYNEQFFGPGTRLTVL.

This chain uses TRBV19 with TRBJ1-2; D perhaps matches TRBD1 (5 bases). The CDR3 totals 14 residues. CDR1 and CDR2 (germline): LNHDA, SQIVND (reference sequence). V was clipped by 5 bases and J by 2 bases, with 12 bases between them. The CDR3, as DNA: TGTGCCAGTAGTTTCTGGGAGGGGAACTATGGCTACACCTTC. This codes for CASSFWEGNYGYTF.

The chain couples TRBV5-1 to TRBJ2-5; D possibly corresponds to TRBD1 (6 bases). Germline loops: CDR1 SGHRS, CDR2 YFSETQ. The CDR3 loop spans 14 amino acids. V lost 4 bases and J lost 2, with 12 bases in between. CDR3 in amino acids: CASSDSGVQETQYF. CDR3 coding DNA: TGCGCCAGCAGCGATTCAGGGGTACAAGAGACCCAGTACTTC.

The J gene is TRBJ1-5, the V gene TRBV4-3; 10 bases match TRBD1. Germline V CDR1 and CDR2: LGHNA, YSLEER. The trim removed 3 bases at V and 5 bases at J, leaving 4 bases unmatched. The CDR3 is 15 amino acids. As DNA, the CDR3 is TGCGCCAGCAGCCAGGACAGGGGGAAGTATCAGCCCCAGCATTTT. Its protein product is CASSQDRGKYQPQHF.

J is TRBJ2-1 and V is TRBV6-1; 11 nucleotides match TRBD2. The CDR3 spans 14 residues. Trimming took 5 bases from V and 4 from J; bases not matched to a gene: 1. CDR1 is MNHNS and CDR2 is SASEGT in the germline V gene. CDR3 nucleotides: TGTGCCAGCAGTATAGCGGGGGGGTACAATGAGCAGTTCTTC. Protein sequence: CASSIAGGYNEQFF.